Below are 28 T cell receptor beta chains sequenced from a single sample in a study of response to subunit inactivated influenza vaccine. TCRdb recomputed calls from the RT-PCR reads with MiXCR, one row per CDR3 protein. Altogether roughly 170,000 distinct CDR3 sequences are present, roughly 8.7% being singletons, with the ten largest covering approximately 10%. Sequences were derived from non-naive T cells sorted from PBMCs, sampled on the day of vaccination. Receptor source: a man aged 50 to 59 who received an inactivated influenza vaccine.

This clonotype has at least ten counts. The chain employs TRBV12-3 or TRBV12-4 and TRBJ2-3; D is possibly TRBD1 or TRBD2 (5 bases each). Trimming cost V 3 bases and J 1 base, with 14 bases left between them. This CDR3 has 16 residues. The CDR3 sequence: CASSFVLGTGTDTQYF. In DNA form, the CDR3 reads TGTGCCAGCAGTTTCGTTTTGGGGACCGGCACAGATACGCAGTATTTT.

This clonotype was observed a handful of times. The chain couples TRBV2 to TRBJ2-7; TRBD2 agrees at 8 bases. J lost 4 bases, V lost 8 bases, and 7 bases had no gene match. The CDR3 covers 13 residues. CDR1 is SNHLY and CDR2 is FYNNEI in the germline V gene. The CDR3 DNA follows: TGTGCCAGCTCGACTGGCGGGGGGTACGAGCAGTACTTC. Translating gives CASSTGGGYEQYF. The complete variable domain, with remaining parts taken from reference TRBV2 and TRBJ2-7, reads EPEVTQTPSHQVTQMGQEVILRCVPISNHLYFYWYRQILGQKVEFLVSFYNNEISEKSEIFDDQFSVERPDGSNFTLKIRSTKLEDSAMYFCASSTGGGYEQYFGPGTRLTVT.

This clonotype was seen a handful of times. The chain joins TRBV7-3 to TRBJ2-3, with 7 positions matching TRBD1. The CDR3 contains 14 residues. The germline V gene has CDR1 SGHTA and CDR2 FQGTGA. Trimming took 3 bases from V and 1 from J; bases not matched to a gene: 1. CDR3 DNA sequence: TGTGCCAGCAGCTTTGGGACAGGCACAGATACGCAGTATTTT. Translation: CASSFGTGTDTQYF.

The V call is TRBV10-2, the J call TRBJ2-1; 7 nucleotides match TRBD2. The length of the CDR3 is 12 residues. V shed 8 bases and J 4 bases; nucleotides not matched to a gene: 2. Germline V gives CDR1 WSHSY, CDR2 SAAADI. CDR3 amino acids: CASAGGYNEQFF. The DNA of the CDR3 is TGCGCCAGCGCCGGGGGGTACAATGAGCAGTTCTTC.

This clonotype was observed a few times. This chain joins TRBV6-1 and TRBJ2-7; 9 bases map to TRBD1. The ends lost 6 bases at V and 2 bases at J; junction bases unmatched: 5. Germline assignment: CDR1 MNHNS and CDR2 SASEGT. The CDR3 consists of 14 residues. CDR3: CASRGTGTTYEQYF. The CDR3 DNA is TGTGCCAGCAGGGGGACAGGGACAACCTACGAGCAGTACTTC.

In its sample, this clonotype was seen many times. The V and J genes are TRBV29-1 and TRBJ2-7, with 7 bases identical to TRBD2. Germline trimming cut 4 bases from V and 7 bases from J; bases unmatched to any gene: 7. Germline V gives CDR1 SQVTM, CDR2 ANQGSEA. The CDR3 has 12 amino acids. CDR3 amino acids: CSVGGAGREQYF. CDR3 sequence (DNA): TGCAGCGTTGGTGGAGCGGGGCGTGAGCAGTACTTC.

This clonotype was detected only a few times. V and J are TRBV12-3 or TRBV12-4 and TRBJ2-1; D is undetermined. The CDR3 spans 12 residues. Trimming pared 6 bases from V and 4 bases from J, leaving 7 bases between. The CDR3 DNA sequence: TGTGCCAGCAGGCTGGTTTACAATGAGCAGTTCTTC. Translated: CASRLVYNEQFF.

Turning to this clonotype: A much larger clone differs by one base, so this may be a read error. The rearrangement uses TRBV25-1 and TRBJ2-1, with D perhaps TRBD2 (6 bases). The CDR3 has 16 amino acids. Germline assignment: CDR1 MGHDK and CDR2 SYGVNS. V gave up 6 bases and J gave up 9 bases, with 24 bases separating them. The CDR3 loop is CASRGTGLTGRVEQFF. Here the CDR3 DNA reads TGTGCCAGCAGAGGAACAGGACTAACGGGAAGAGTTGAGCAGTTCTTC.

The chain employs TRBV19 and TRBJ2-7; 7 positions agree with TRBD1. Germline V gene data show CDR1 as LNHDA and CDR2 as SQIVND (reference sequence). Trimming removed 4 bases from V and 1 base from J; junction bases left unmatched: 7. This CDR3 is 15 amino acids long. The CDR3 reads CASSTSGTASYEQYF. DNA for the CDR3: TGTGCCAGTAGTACTAGTGGGACAGCATCCTACGAGCAGTACTTC.

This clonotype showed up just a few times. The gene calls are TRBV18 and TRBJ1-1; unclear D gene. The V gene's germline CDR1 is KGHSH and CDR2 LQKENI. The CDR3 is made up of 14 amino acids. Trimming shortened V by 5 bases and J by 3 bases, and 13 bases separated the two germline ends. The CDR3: CASSIDTSDTEAFF. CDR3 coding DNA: TGTGCCAGCTCAATAGACACCTCGGACACTGAAGCTTTCTTT.

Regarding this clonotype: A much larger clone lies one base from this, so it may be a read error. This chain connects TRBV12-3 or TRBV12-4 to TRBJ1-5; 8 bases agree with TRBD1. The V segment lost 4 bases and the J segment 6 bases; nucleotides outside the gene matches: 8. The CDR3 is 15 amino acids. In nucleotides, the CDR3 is TGTGCCAGCAGTTCCCAGGGGGCGGTGGGTCAGCCCCAGCATTTT. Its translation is CASSSQGAVGQPQHF.

The CDR3 sequence: CASKRENGETQYF. CDR3 DNA: TGTGCCAGCAAGCGGGAGAATGGGGAGACCCAGTACTTC. The chain uses TRBV2 and TRBJ2-5, with 8 bases fitting TRBD2. After removal of 7 bases from V and 5 bases from J, the junction contained 6 bases not matched to a gene. The length of the CDR3 is 13 residues. CDR1 and CDR2 from the germline V gene are SNHLY and FYNNEI.

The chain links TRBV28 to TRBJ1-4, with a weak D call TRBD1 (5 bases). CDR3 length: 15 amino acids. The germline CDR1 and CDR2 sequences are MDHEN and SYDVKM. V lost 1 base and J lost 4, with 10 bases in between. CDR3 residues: CASSLYRTNNEKLFF. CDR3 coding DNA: TGTGCCAGCAGTTTATACAGGACCAATAATGAAAAACTGTTTTTT.

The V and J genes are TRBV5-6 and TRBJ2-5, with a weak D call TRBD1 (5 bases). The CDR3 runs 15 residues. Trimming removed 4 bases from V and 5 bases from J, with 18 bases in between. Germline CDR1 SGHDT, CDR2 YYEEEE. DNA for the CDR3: TGTGCCAGCAGCACCGTCCTAAGGACATATGAGACCCAGTACTTC. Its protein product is CASSTVLRTYETQYF.

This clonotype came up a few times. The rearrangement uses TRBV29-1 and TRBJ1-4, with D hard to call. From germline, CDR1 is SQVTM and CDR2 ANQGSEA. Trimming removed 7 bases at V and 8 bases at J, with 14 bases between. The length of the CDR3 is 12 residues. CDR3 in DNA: TGCAGCGCCGGCCAGGAAACCGAAAAACTGTTTTTT. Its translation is CSAGQETEKLFF.

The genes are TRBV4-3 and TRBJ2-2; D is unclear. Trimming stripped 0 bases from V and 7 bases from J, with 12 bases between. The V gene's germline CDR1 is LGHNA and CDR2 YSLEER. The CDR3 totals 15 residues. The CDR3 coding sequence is TGCGCCAGCAGCCAAGATGGGTGGGTCCACGGGGAGCTGTTTTTT. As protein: CASSQDGWVHGELFF.

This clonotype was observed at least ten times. For the CDR3, the DNA is TGCGCCAGCAGGCAGTCCGGGACTCCTACCGGGGAGCTGTTTTTT. Translated: CASRQSGTPTGELFF. The rearrangement uses TRBV5-1 and TRBJ2-2, with a weak D call TRBD2 (6 bases). Germline lookup yields CDR1 SGHRS and CDR2 YFSETQ. This CDR3 region has 15 residues. Trimming left V 5 bases short and J 5 bases short, with 16 bases between. Drawing the rest from reference TRBV5-1 and TRBJ2-2, the complete variable domain is KAGVTQTPRYLIKTRGQQVTLSCSPISGHRSVSWYQQTPGQGLQFLFEYFSETQRNKGNFPGRFSGRQFSNSRSEMNVSTLELGDSALYLCASRQSGTPTGELFFGEGSRLTVL.

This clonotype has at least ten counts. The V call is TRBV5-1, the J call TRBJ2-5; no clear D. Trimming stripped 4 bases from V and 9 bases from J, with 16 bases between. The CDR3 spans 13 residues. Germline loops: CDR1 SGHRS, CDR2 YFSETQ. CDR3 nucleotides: TGCGCCAGCAGCATGGACCCTACCCGGGCCCAGTACTTC. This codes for CASSMDPTRAQYF.

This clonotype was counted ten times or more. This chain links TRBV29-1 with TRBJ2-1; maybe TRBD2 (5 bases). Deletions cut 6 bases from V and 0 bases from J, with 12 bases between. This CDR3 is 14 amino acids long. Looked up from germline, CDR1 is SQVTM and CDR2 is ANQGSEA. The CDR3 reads CSVPRRGSYNEQFF. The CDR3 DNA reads TGCAGCGTCCCCCGACGGGGCTCCTACAATGAGCAGTTCTTC.

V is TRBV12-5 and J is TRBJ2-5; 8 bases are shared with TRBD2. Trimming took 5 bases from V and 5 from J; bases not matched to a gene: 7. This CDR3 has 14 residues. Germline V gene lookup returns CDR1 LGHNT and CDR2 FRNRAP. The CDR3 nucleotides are TGTGCTAGTGGTAATACGGGGGGGGACGAGACCCAGTACTTC. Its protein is CASGNTGGDETQYF. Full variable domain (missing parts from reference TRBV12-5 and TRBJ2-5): DARVTQTPRHKVTEMGQEVTMRCQPILGHNTVFWYRQTMMQGLELLAYFRNRAPLDDSGMPKDRFSAEMPDATLATLKIQPSEPRDSAVYFCASGNTGGDETQYFGPGTRLLVL.

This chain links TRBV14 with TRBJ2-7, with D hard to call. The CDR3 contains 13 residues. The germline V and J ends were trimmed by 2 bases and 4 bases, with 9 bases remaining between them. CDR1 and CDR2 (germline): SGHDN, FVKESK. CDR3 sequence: CASSQFHGYEQYF. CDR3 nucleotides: TGTGCCAGCAGCCAATTCCACGGATACGAGCAGTACTTC.

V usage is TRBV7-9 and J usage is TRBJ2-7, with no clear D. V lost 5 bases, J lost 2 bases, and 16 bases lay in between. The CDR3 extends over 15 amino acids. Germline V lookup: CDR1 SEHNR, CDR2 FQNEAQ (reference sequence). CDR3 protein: CASSTNVGLPYEQYF. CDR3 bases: TGTGCCAGCAGCACAAACGTGGGGTTACCCTACGAGCAGTACTTC.

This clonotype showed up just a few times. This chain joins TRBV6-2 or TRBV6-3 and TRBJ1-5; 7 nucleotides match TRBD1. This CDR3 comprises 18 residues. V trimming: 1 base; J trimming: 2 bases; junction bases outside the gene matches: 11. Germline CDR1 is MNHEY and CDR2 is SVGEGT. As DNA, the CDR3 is TGTGCCAGCAGTTACTATCGGACAGGCAATCGGGGCAATCAGCCCCAGCATTTT. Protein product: CASSYYRTGNRGNQPQHF.

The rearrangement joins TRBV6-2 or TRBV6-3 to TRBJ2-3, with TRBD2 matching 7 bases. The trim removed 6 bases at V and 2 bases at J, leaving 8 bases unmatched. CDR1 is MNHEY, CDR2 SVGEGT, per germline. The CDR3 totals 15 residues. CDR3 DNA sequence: TGTGCCAGCAGAATGCTAGCGGACGACACAGATACGCAGTATTTT. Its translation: CASRMLADDTDTQYF.

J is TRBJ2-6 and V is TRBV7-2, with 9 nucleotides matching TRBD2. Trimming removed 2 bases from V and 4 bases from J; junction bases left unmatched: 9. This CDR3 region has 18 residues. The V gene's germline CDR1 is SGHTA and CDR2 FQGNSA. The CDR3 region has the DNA TGTGCCAGCAGCTTATGGCTAGCGGGGTCCCAGGGGGCCAACGTCCTGACTTTC. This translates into CASSLWLAGSQGANVLTF. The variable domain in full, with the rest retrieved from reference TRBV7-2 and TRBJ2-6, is GAGVSQSPSNKVTEKGKDVELRCDPISGHTALYWYRQSLGQGLEFLIYFQGNSAPDKSGLPSDRFSAERTGGSVSTLTIQRTQQEDSAVYLCASSLWLAGSQGANVLTFGAGSRLTVL.

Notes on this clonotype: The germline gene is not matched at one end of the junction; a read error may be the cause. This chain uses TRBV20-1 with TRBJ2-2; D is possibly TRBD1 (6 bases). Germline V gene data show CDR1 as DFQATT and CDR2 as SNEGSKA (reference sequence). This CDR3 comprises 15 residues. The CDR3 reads CSASPGHANTGELVF. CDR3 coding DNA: TGCAGTGCTTCCCCGGGACATGCGAACACCGGGGAGCTGGTTTTT.

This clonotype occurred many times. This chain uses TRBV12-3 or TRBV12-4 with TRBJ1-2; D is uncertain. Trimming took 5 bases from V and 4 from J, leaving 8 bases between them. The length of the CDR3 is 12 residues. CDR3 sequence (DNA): TGTGCCAGCAGTCCCGGGCCCTATGGCTACACCTTC. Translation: CASSPGPYGYTF.

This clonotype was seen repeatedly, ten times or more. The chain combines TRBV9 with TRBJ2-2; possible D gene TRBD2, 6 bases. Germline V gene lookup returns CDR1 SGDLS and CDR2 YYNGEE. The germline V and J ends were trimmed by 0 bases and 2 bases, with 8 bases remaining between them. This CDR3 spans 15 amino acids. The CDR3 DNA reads TGTGCCAGCAGCGTAGGGGGACTTAACACCGGGGAGCTGTTTTTT. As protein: CASSVGGLNTGELFF.